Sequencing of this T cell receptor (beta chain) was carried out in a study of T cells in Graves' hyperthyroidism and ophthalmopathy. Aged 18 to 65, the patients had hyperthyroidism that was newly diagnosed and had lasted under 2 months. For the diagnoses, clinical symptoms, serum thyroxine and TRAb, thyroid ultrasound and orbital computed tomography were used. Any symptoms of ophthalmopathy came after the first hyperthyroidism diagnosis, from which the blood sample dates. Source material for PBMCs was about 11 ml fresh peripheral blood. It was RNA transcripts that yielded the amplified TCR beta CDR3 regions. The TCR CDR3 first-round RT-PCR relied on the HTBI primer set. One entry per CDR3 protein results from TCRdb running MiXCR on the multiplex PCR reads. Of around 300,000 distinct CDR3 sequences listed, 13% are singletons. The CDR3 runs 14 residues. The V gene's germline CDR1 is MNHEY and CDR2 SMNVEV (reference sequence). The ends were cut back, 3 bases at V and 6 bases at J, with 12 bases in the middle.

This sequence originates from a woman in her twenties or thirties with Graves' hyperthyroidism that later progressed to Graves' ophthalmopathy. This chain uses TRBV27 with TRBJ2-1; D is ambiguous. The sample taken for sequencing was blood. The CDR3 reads CASSLTYLSNEQFF. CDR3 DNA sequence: TGTGCCAGCAGTTTGACCTACCTCTCCAATGAGCAGTTCTTC.